This TCR beta chain was sequenced for a study of cytomegalovirus exposure and HLA in healthy donors (dated by TCRdb to about 2017). Broadly, across the study: According to a later analysis, the roughly 120 validation repertoires were produced on the same platform as the 600 to 850 repertoires of the first cohort. To predict cytomegalovirus infection status, the study combined high-throughput TCR immunosequencing, statistical association of individual TCRs with disease status, and machine learning. The study aimed to test whether signatures of past pathogen exposure could be identified by cataloging public T cell receptors. Besides the first cohort of 666 subjects, a separate validation cohort made up of 120 or so different subjects was used.

Turning to this clone: Its target antigen remains unknown. No per-base quality is available; no much larger clone lies one base away.

Cut back by 1 base and 3 bases, the V and J ends lie 6 bases apart. For CDR1 and CDR2, the germline V gene lists SGHAT and FQNNGV. From the cysteine up to the phenylalanine, the CDR3 has a length of 13 residues. Kept here is only the CDR3 DNA, which spans 39 bases and is read in frame from base 1. Libraries were constructed by the immunoSEQ multiplex PCR assay. In the source study's methods: To diagnose cytomegalovirus status from the catalog of TCR beta chain sequences, a statistical classification framework was built. TCRdb re-hosts the immuneACCESS table, in-frame sequences only. Its copies lack some clones; in the studies checked, an unresolved V gene accounts for under half of them, and the cause for the rest is not known. V and J calls and clone size are given by that table; D and trimming were obtained from the DNA. This sample has 120,000 or so clones in its table, and around 90% of those were observed once. Of the sample, approximately 2% falls within the top ten clones.

Separate from the roughly 700-subject first cohort, the validation cohort of over 90 subjects was the group to which the donors belonged. Study-level results and caveats: The authors suggested that the approach could potentially be extended to other disease states and immunological phenotypes. A later analysis found that TCRs clustered in the first cohort also tended to co-occur in the 120 or so validation repertoires, with approximately 93% of cluster scores above 0. In vitro tests confirmed that three of the cytomegalovirus-associated TCR beta chains recognize cytomegalovirus antigens. The study gave a list of about 170 TCR beta chains associated with cytomegalovirus. Cytomegalovirus status was reported to be diagnosed by the classifier with high specificity and sensitivity in both the original and validation cohorts. A later analysis had no HLA typing for the validation cohort, so co-occurrence there was scored across all 120 repertoires. Across donors, most TCR sequences were observed very rarely, whereas some public TCRs were present in many individuals.

The receptor comes from a woman between 18 and 29 years old in good health and CMV-seronegative. The rearranged segments are TRBV11-2 and TRBJ2-5, with the D gene not confidently named. The sample consisted of PBMCs. The sequenced DNA is TGTGCCAGCAGCTTAGGAGAGGAAGAGACCCAGTACTTC. Its translation reads: CASSLGEEETQYF. The CDR3, completed at both ends by the reference TRBV11-2 and TRBJ2-5 genes, gives the full variable domain EAGVAQSPRYKIIEKRQSVAFWCNPISGHATLYWYQQILGQGPKLLIQFQNNGVVDDSQLPKDRFSAERLKGVDSTLKIQPAKLEDSAVYLCASSLGEEETQYFGPGTRLLVL.